This T cell receptor (beta chain) comes out of a study of T cell repertoires in cytomegalovirus infection. Across the whole study: Both CMV infection and a matching HLA type were indicated by public TCR beta signatures.

CDR1 SEHNR and CDR2 FQNEAQ come from the germline V gene (reference sequence). The length of the CDR3 is 19 residues. With V trimmed by 2 bases and J by 0 bases, 14 bases remained unmatched. Each CDR3 protein gets one entry after TCRdb re-called the reads with MiXCR. The sample shows some 800,000 distinct CDR3 sequences, 29% of them seen only once. A few counts support this clonotype. What it binds is unknown. The chain joins TRBV7-9 to TRBJ2-7; 9 nucleotides align to TRBD1. The sample consisted of cultured CD8+ T cells from PBMCs, taken from culture after CMV antigen stimulation. The sequence came from a human donor in good health (CMV status not recorded). Some clones in this sample may be carry-over from other donors' samples. CDR3 amino acids: CASSLPGPGTGFGSYEQYF. The CDR3 DNA reads as TGTGCCAGCAGCTTACCCGGTCCCGGGACAGGGTTCGGCTCCTACGAGCAGTACTTC.